Listed here are 3 T cell receptor beta chains from one sample, sequenced in a study of blood T cell repertoires in COVID-19. Assay used: immunoSEQ multiplex PCR; TCRdb lists only in-frame clones, some missing. The table includes roughly 220,000 clones, roughly 89% detected once. The sample consisted of PBMCs or T cells enriched from blood (not recorded which). All receptors come from a woman aged 40 to 50 who had recovered from COVID-19.

The gene calls are TRBV27 and TRBJ1-1; D is undetermined. Trimming removed 3 bases at V and 8 bases at J, with 13 bases between. Germline V gives CDR1 MNHEY, CDR2 SMNVEV (reference sequence). The CDR3 totals 13 residues. The DNA of the CDR3 is TGTGCCAGCAGTTTGGCAATCGGGGTGGAAGCTTTCTTT. Translation gives CASSLAIGVEAFF.

The V call is TRBV18, the J call TRBJ1-4; 8 bases match TRBD1. V shed 3 bases and J 11 bases; nucleotides not matched to a gene: 11. From germline, CDR1 is KGHSH and CDR2 LQKENI. The CDR3 runs to 15 residues. In DNA, the CDR3 is TGTGCCAGCTCACCCGAACAGGGGGACCTTGGGAAACTGTTTTTT. Its translation: CASSPEQGDLGKLFF.

CDR3 in amino acids: CASSLGTGTTQYF. In DNA form, the CDR3 reads TGTGCCAGCAGTTTGGGGACAGGGACGACCCAGTACTTC. The chain employs TRBV12-3 or TRBV12-4 and TRBJ2-5; TRBD1 agrees at 9 bases. The CDR3 spans 13 residues. V gave up 3 bases and J gave up 7 bases; unmatched junction bases: 3.